These 11 T cell receptor beta chains came from one sample sequenced in a study of T-cell memory formation after mild COVID-19. TCRdb reprocessed the 5' RACE reads with MiXCR, giving one entry per CDR3 protein. Among some 440,000 distinct CDR3 sequences, 20% to 30% were seen once, and the ten largest hold around 12%. Material for sequencing was PBMCs or a T cell subset sorted from them (not recorded which). The receptors derive from an adult woman who had mild COVID-19 (a few samples of this study predate the infection). Cell type and time point are not known.

This clonotype has more than one count but fewer than ten. The V gene is TRBV7-9, the J gene TRBJ2-1, with D possibly TRBD2 on 5 matching bases. Trimming left V 1 base short and J 7 bases short, with 14 bases between. This CDR3 contains 15 residues. CDR1 and CDR2 from the germline V gene are SEHNR and FQNEAQ (reference sequence). The CDR3 is CASSLVVGASNEQFF. The CDR3 nucleotides read TGTGCCAGCAGCTTAGTTGTGGGAGCTTCTAATGAGCAGTTCTTC.

This sequence joins TRBV20-1 and TRBJ2-7; D gene unclear. Germline-derived CDR1 and CDR2 are DFQATT and SNEGSKA (reference sequence). The germline V and J ends were trimmed by 3 bases and 7 bases, with 10 bases remaining between them. The CDR3 length is 11 residues. CDR3 in amino acids: CSASSTPEQYF. The DNA for the CDR3 is TGCAGTGCTAGTTCGACCCCGGAGCAGTACTTC.

The chain combines TRBV6-1 with TRBJ2-7; 7 nucleotides align to TRBD1. This CDR3 has 13 residues. The germline CDR1 and CDR2 sequences are MNHNS and SASEGT. V lost 2 bases, J lost 5 bases, and 3 bases stayed unmatched. CDR3 loop: CASSELGGDEQYF. DNA for the CDR3: TGTGCCAGCAGTGAATTAGGGGGCGACGAGCAGTACTTC.

The CDR3, as DNA: TGCGCCAGCAGCCGGAGCAGGGGTTTGGGCACTGAAGCTTTCTTT. Its protein is CASSRSRGLGTEAFF. This rearrangement joins TRBV4-3 to TRBJ1-1; possibly TRBD1 for D (6 bases). This CDR3 region has 15 residues. The germline gives CDR1 LGHNA, CDR2 YSLEER. The V end was cut by 4 bases, the J end by 4 bases, with 16 bases between.

This clonotype was counted only a few times. The chain is built from TRBV15 and TRBJ2-3; D might be TRBD1 or TRBD2, each matching 5 bases. Looked up from germline, CDR1 is LNHNV and CDR2 is YYDKDF (reference sequence). The CDR3 contains 16 residues. Trimming pared 4 bases from V and 2 bases from J, leaving 16 bases between. CDR3 DNA: TGTGCCACCAGCAAAGCTCTGGACGGGGCCACAGATACGCAGTATTTT. The encoded protein is CATSKALDGATDTQYF.

This clonotype was recorded a few times. The chain recombines TRBV7-2 with TRBJ2-7; TRBD2 agrees at 7 bases. With 8 bases clipped from V and 7 bases from J, the junction kept 11 bases outside the gene matches. Germline CDR1 reads SGHTA; CDR2 reads FQGNSA. The CDR3 has 13 residues. CDR3 sequence (DNA): TGTGCCAGCCGTGGGGGGGGAACCTTGGAGCAGTACTTC. Translating it yields CASRGGGTLEQYF. Filled out from reference TRBV7-2 and TRBJ2-7, the complete variable domain reads GAGVSQSPSNKVTEKGKDVELRCDPISGHTALYWYRQSLGQGLEFLIYFQGNSAPDKSGLPSDRFSAERTGGSVSTLTIQRTQQEDSAVYLCASRGGGTLEQYFGPGTRLTVT.

In its sample, this clonotype was seen a few times. The chain links TRBV12-3 or TRBV12-4 to TRBJ2-3; D not certain. The CDR3 is made up of 13 amino acids. Trimming took off 6 bases at V and 3 bases at J, with 10 bases between the two ends. CDR3 loop: CASSGPITDTQYF. CDR3 DNA sequence: TGTGCCAGCAGCGGACCAATAACAGATACGCAGTATTTT.

V and J are TRBV12-3 or TRBV12-4 and TRBJ2-3, with D unresolved. This CDR3 has 14 amino acids. Trimming pared 2 bases from V and 0 bases from J, leaving 6 bases between. Written as DNA, the CDR3 is TGTGCCAGCAGTTTATCTTTTAGCACAGATACGCAGTATTTT. It codes for CASSLSFSTDTQYF.

There are a few counts of this clonotype. The chain has TRBV20-1 and TRBJ2-1; 15 bases agree with TRBD2. Germline values: CDR1 DFQATT, CDR2 SNEGSKA (reference sequence). V trimming: 3 bases; J trimming: 7 bases; junction bases outside the gene matches: 7. CDR3 length: 16 amino acids. The CDR3: CSAREGLAGGKNEQFF. The CDR3 DNA sequence: TGCAGTGCTAGGGAGGGACTAGCGGGAGGAAAGAATGAGCAGTTCTTC.

V is TRBV20-1 and J is TRBJ2-5, with D possibly TRBD2 on 5 matching bases. CDR1 and CDR2 (germline): DFQATT, SNEGSKA (reference sequence). Deletions cut 0 bases from V and 3 bases from J, with 11 bases between. CDR3 length: 14 residues. CDR3 bases: TGCAGTGCTAGAGATCCGCGGGTAGAAGAGACCCAGTACTTC. Translating it yields CSARDPRVEETQYF.

Points on this clonotype: A read error may account for a junction end that differs from germline. This chain links TRBV5-1 with TRBJ2-5; D is possibly TRBD2 (5 bases). This CDR3 spans 16 amino acids. Germline CDR1 is SGHRS and CDR2 is YFSETQ. Here the CDR3 DNA reads TGCGCCAGCAGCTACGGACTTCAGTGGGAGCAAGAGACCCATTACTTC. This gives the protein CASSYGLQWEQETHYF.